Below, 22 T cell receptor beta chains from the same sample are listed, as sequenced in a study of shared clonotypes between healthy human individuals. Profiled with immunoSEQ multiplex PCR; TCRdb holds only in-frame clones, not every one. The data hold about 1 million clones, with around 76% observed a single time. The sample consisted of memory CD4+ T cells sorted from blood. Noted subset: CD45RA-negative fraction. The source is a man aged 18 to 30 in good health.

This chain joins TRBV19 and TRBJ2-7, with D perhaps assigned TRBD1 or TRBD2 (6 bases each). The V end lost 5 bases, the J end lost 3 bases, and 14 bases lay between the germline ends. The CDR3 sequence is 14 residues long. CDR1 LNHDA and CDR2 SQIVND come from the germline V gene (reference sequence). DNA for the CDR3: TGTGCCAGTAGTCTGGTCGGGGGCCGCTACGAGCAGTACTTC. Translation gives CASSLVGGRYEQYF.

The V and J genes are TRBV5-6 and TRBJ2-7, with a possible D match to TRBD1 (6 bases). This CDR3 has 13 amino acids. The V end lost 2 bases, the J end lost 3 bases, and 9 bases lay between the germline ends. Germline values: CDR1 SGHDT, CDR2 YYEEEE. In DNA, the CDR3 is TGTGCCAGCAGCTTAGTACAGGGCTACGAGCAGTACTTC. Its translation: CASSLVQGYEQYF.

The chain combines TRBV19 with TRBJ2-3; 12 bases agree with TRBD2. The CDR3 contains 18 residues. J lost 1 base, V lost 7 bases, and 12 bases had no gene match. The V gene's germline CDR1 is LNHDA and CDR2 SQIVND (reference sequence). The CDR3 coding sequence is TGTGCCAGTACCCTCACGCCGACTAGCGGGGGCCGCACAGATACGCAGTATTTT. It encodes CASTLTPTSGGRTDTQYF.

The chain combines TRBV28 with TRBJ2-7; 7 bases align to TRBD1. The length of the CDR3 is 15 residues. V was pared by 7 bases and J by 1 base, with 10 bases of the junction left unmatched. CDR1 MDHEN and CDR2 SYDVKM come from the germline V gene. In DNA, the CDR3 is TGTGCCAGCAACCCTGGCCCGGGACAGTCCTACGAGCAGTACTTC. It yields the protein CASNPGPGQSYEQYF.

The chain combines TRBV5-6 with TRBJ1-5; a possible D gene is TRBD1 (6 bases). This CDR3 comprises 15 residues. Between the trimmed V and J ends, which lost 4 bases and 6 bases, there was a span of 17 bases. Per germline, CDR1 SGHDT and CDR2 YYEEEE. The CDR3 is CASSPWGGKTQPQHF. CDR3 in DNA: TGTGCCAGCAGCCCATGGGGGGGCAAGACTCAGCCCCAGCATTTT.

Details on this clone: A much larger clone sits a single nucleotide away, making a read error possible. Other DNA variants within this sample encode the same CDR3. This chain links TRBV9 with TRBJ2-7; either TRBD1 or TRBD2 may fit D (6 bases each). The V end lost 0 bases, the J end lost 5 bases, and 12 bases lay between the germline ends. The CDR3 loop spans 14 amino acids. CDR1 and CDR2 (germline): SGDLS, YYNGEE. The CDR3 DNA reads TGTGCCAGCAGCGTAGGTCCGGGGGCGAACGAGCAGTACTTC. Its translation: CASSVGPGANEQYF.

The chain joins TRBV5-4 to TRBJ2-5; possible D gene TRBD2, 6 bases. Germline CDR1 reads SGHNT; CDR2 reads YYREEE (reference sequence). This CDR3 is 14 amino acids long. V lost 4 bases, J lost 4 bases, and 14 bases lay in between. The chain's CDR3 is CASSTPAGGETQYF. CDR3 sequence (DNA): TGTGCCAGCAGCACACCTGCCGGGGGAGAGACCCAGTACTTC.

The chain joins TRBV5-6 to TRBJ2-2, with 7 nucleotides matching TRBD1. Germline V lookup: CDR1 SGHDT, CDR2 YYEEEE. V was pared by 2 bases and J by 2 bases, with 3 bases of the junction left unmatched. The CDR3 has 15 residues. The CDR3 DNA follows: TGTGCCAGCAGCTTAAACAGGGGAAACACCGGGGAGCTGTTTTTT. This translates into CASSLNRGNTGELFF.

This clone was recorded a few times. The rearrangement joins TRBV18 to TRBJ2-1; D is perhaps TRBD1 (5 bases). The CDR3 length is 13 residues. Trimming stripped 2 bases from V and 6 bases from J, with 8 bases between. Germline CDR1 reads KGHSH; CDR2 reads LQKENI. Here the CDR3 reads CASSPTGSNEQFF. For the CDR3, the DNA is TGTGCCAGCTCACCAACAGGCTCCAATGAGCAGTTCTTC.

V is TRBV30 and J is TRBJ1-3, with TRBD1 matching over 9 bases. Germline CDR1 GTSNPN, CDR2 SVGIG (reference sequence). With 2 bases clipped from V and 2 bases from J, the junction kept 7 bases outside the gene matches. The CDR3 totals 16 residues. As DNA, the CDR3 is TGTGCCTGGAGTTTCCGGGACAGGGTCACTGGAAACACCATATATTTT. Translated, it gives CAWSFRDRVTGNTIYF.

The chain uses TRBV9 and TRBJ1-2; TRBD1 agrees at 7 bases. Trimming at V came to 4 bases and at J to 3 bases, leaving 9 bases not matched to a gene. CDR3 length: 15 residues. Germline V CDR1 and CDR2: SGDLS, YYNGEE. CDR3 in DNA: TGTGCCAGCAGCCCCGACAGGGCGGGCGACTATGGCTACACCTTC. Its translation is CASSPDRAGDYGYTF.

V gene TRBV19 combines with J gene TRBJ2-5, with TRBD1 matching over 7 bases. J was trimmed by 1 base and V by 7 bases; bases with no gene match: 9. CDR1 is LNHDA, CDR2 SQIVND, per germline (reference sequence). The CDR3 loop spans 15 amino acids. Here the CDR3 DNA reads TGTGCCAGTACAATGTCAGGGGGTCCCCAAGAGACCCAGTACTTC. Protein sequence: CASTMSGGPQETQYF.

In this sample, this clone turned up once. The J gene is TRBJ1-5, the V gene TRBV6-6, with D tentatively TRBD1 (6 bases). Germline loops: CDR1 MNHNY, CDR2 SVGAGI (reference sequence). This CDR3 region has 15 residues. Trimming shortened V by 6 bases and J by 4 bases, and 16 bases separated the two germline ends. CDR3 sequence: CASRNTGTGNQPQHF. CDR3 in DNA: TGTGCCAGCAGGAATACAGGGACGGGGAATCAGCCCCAGCATTTT.

About this clone: A junction boundary mismatches the germline segment, possibly from a read error. The J gene is TRBJ2-2, the V gene TRBV6-5, with D possibly being TRBD2 (7 bases). The CDR3 spans 15 residues. Germline loops: CDR1 MNHEY, CDR2 SVGAGI. The CDR3 loop is CARRRGGADTGELFF. DNA of the CDR3: TGTGCCCGCAGGAGGGGGGGGGCGGACACCGGGGAGCTGTTTTTT.

This clone was counted a few times. The chain combines TRBV7-2 with TRBJ1-1; TRBD1 aligns across 9 bases. Germline loops: CDR1 SGHTA, CDR2 FQGNSA. V trimming: 6 bases; J trimming: 0 bases; junction bases outside the gene matches: 8. The CDR3 is 16 residues long. CDR3 protein: CASRTTGGSLNTEAFF. CDR3 coding DNA: TGTGCCAGCAGAACAACAGGGGGCTCCTTGAACACTGAAGCTTTCTTT.

This clone was detected a few times. The chain uses TRBV30 and TRBJ1-1; the D gene is possibly TRBD1 (6 bases). The CDR3 extends over 12 amino acids. Germline V gene lookup returns CDR1 GTSNPN and CDR2 SVGIG (reference sequence). The V gene lost 0 bases and the J gene lost 10 bases, with 12 bases spanning the gap. The CDR3 nucleotides are TGTGCCTGGAGTGTACAGGGACGGGGAGCTTTCTTT. It codes for CAWSVQGRGAFF.

V gene TRBV6-6 combines with J gene TRBJ1-5, with D perhaps TRBD1 (6 bases). The CDR3 has 16 residues. V was trimmed by 0 bases and J by 1 base, leaving 10 bases between them. Germline lookup yields CDR1 MNHNY and CDR2 SVGAGI (reference sequence). The CDR3 here is CASSYSGQRSNQPQHF. The DNA for the CDR3 is TGTGCCAGCAGTTACTCCGGACAGAGGAGCAATCAGCCCCAGCATTTT.

The chain combines TRBV9 with TRBJ1-3; 7 nucleotides line up with TRBD1. CDR1 SGDLS and CDR2 YYNGEE come from the germline V gene. The V gene end was trimmed by 4 bases and the J gene end by 0 bases; junction bases not matched to a gene: 7. CDR3 length: 16 residues. CDR3 sequence reads: CASSTDRLHSGNTIYF. The CDR3 nucleotides read TGTGCCAGCAGCACGGACAGGCTCCACTCTGGAAACACCATATATTTT.

The count of this clone is one. This rearrangement joins TRBV20-1 to TRBJ2-5, with D tentatively TRBD1 (6 bases). V shed 5 bases and J shed 8 bases, with 12 bases lying between them. Germline assignment: CDR1 DFQATT and CDR2 SNEGSKA (reference sequence). The CDR3 runs 11 residues. The CDR3 protein is CSAGGGPTQYF. The DNA for the CDR3 is TGCAGTGCTGGGGGCGGGCCCACCCAGTACTTC.

The chain uses TRBV6-1 and TRBJ2-7, with D unresolved. From germline, CDR1 is MNHNS and CDR2 SASEGT. With 7 bases removed from V and 6 bases from J, the gap between germline ends came to 19 bases. The CDR3 has 14 amino acids. The DNA for the CDR3 is TGTGCCAGCACACCCCAATCAGCAGGTCGCGAGCAGTACTTC. As protein: CASTPQSAGREQYF.

The V and J genes are TRBV18 and TRBJ1-2; no reliable D call. Germline V gene lookup returns CDR1 KGHSH and CDR2 LQKENI. The CDR3 covers 13 residues. V shed 6 bases and J shed 2 bases, with 10 bases lying between them. CDR3 amino acids: CASSLDINYGYTF. Written as DNA, the CDR3 is TGTGCCAGCTCCCTCGACATCAACTATGGCTACACCTTC.

The chain carries TRBV5-1 and TRBJ1-2, with 8 bases lining up with TRBD1. Germline V gives CDR1 SGHRS, CDR2 YFSETQ. This CDR3 is built from 14 residues. The junction had 8 bases not matched to a gene; V was cut back by 4 bases and J by 6 bases. CDR3 amino acids: CASSQDRESDGYTF. CDR3 DNA sequence: TGCGCCAGCAGCCAGGACAGGGAGAGCGATGGCTACACCTTC.